The present T cell receptor (beta chain) was sequenced within a study of T-cell reconstitution after alpha-beta-depleted transplantation in children. In regard to this clonotype: The target antigen is unknown.

The V gene end was trimmed by 6 bases and the J gene end by 6 bases; junction bases not matched to a gene: 7. CDR3 length equals 13 residues. Study-level findings and limits: Several patients had high TCRbeta diversity at day 60; it came from surviving recipient T cells and thymic progenitors. At the one-year point after transplant, T-cell counts and TCRbeta diversity were found to come mostly from T cells that had been newly produced. Several hundred graft clones that had expanded were reportedly the source of alpha-beta T cells about two months after transplant.

Construction of the TCRbeta library involved unique molecular identifiers. One entry per CDR3 protein, called by TCRdb with MiXCR from the PCR reads. There are approximately 1,000,000 distinct CDR3 sequences in the sample; around 30% occur only once, and 25% to 35% lies in the top ten. Here the sequenced sample was PBMCs, mostly from graft donor cells, taken 360 days after TCRalphabeta/CD19-depleted stem cell transplant. The source is a boy less than two years old who had a stem cell transplant for SCID, so the T cells may come from the graft donor. The V and J genes are TRBV12-3 or TRBV12-4 and TRBJ1-1, with TRBD1 matching 7 bases. CDR3 loop: CASSLTGQPEAFF. In DNA, the CDR3 is TGTGCCAGCAGCCTTACGGGACAGCCTGAAGCTTTCTTT.